Listed below are T cell receptor beta chains from one sample, sequenced in a study of CD4 T cells in relation to SARS-CoV-2 and coronaviruses. The antigens of these receptors remain unknown. Here immunoSEQ multiplex PCR was the method, and the copy in TCRdb shows in-frame clones only, minus some. Here the sample spans about 19,000 clones, over 65% being singletons. Sequencing used CD4+ T cells from PBMCs, cultured in vitro. The receptors stem from a human donor in good health. CDR3s include the opening cysteine and the closing phenylalanine or tryptophan. The D gene is left open where the match is weak. Rows may omit the clone size; those that give it use once, few, many or a size class.

clone_size	v_call	d_call	j_call	cdr3_aa	cdr3_nt
few	TRBV11-3	.	TRBJ2-3	CASSFGGLVSDTQYF	TGTGCCAGCAGCTTTGGGGGACTCGTCTCGGATACGCAGTATTTT
.	TRBV4-3	.	TRBJ1-6	CASSQDRGEWRPLHF	TGCGCCAGCAGCCAAGATCGTGGAGAGTGGAGACCCCTCCACTTT
.	TRBV24-1	.	TRBJ2-7	CATSESQGLGEQYF	TGTGCCACCAGTGAAAGTCAGGGGTTAGGGGAGCAGTACTTC
.	TRBV5-1	TRBD2	TRBJ2-5	CASSLKSVSGRFRETQYF	TGCGCCAGCAGCTTAAAATCGGTTAGCGGGAGGTTTCGGGAGACCCAGTACTTC
.	TRBV6-5	TRBD1	TRBJ1-3	CASTMTGTGNTIYF	TGTGCCAGCACCATGACAGGGACTGGAAACACCATATATTTT
.	TRBV5-4	.	TRBJ2-3	CASSLPGTDTQYF	TGTGCCAGCAGCTTGCCGGGCACAGATACGCAGTATTTT
.	TRBV5-5	TRBD2	TRBJ2-7	CASSHPGGGYEQYF	TGTGCCAGCAGCCACCCGGGGGGAGGTTACGAGCAGTACTTC
.	TRBV30	.	TRBJ1-6	CAHRTGNNSPLHF	TGTGCCCACCGAACAGGGAATAATTCACCCCTCCACTTT
.	TRBV4-3	TRBD2	TRBJ2-3	CASSQTSGITDTQYF	TGCGCCAGCAGCCAAACTAGCGGGATCACAGATACGCAGTATTTT
.	TRBV7-9	TRBD1	TRBJ2-2	CASSVYRDRGTGELFF	TGTGCCAGCAGCGTATACCGGGACAGGGGAACCGGGGAGCTGTTTTTT
.	TRBV5-1	.	TRBJ2-2	CASSGQQGLIRTGELFF	TGCGCCAGCAGCGGACAACAGGGTTTGATTAGGACCGGGGAGCTGTTTTTT
.	TRBV6-2/TRBV6-3	.	TRBJ2-7	CASSYDRTPWGYEQYF	TGTGCCAGCAGTTATGACAGAACCCCTTGGGGCTACGAGCAGTACTTC
once	TRBV7-2	.	TRBJ2-3	CASSLLRGAVSTDTQYF	TGTGCCAGCAGCTTGTTAAGGGGGGCCGTAAGCACAGATACGCAGTATTTT
.	TRBV6-5	.	TRBJ2-5	CASSHGIQETQYF	TGTGCCAGCAGTCACGGGATACAAGAGACCCAGTACTTC
.	TRBV2	.	TRBJ1-6	CASRENSPLHF	TGTGCCAGCAGAGAAAATTCACCCCTCCACTTT
few	TRBV19	.	TRBJ2-2	CASSILYSNTGELFF	TGTGCCAGTAGTATACTGTATTCGAACACCGGGGAGCTGTTTTTT
once	TRBV5-1	TRBD2	TRBJ2-5	CASSPGLAGQTQYF	TGCGCCAGCAGCCCCGGCCTAGCGGGACAGACCCAGTACTTC
.	TRBV4-2	TRBD1	TRBJ2-7	CASSQESAGGIYEQYF	TGTGCCAGCAGCCAAGAGAGTGCAGGGGGCATTTACGAGCAGTACTTC
.	TRBV5-5	.	TRBJ2-5	CASSLLSPAETQYF	TGTGCCAGCAGCTTGTTATCCCCGGCAGAGACCCAGTACTTC
.	TRBV3-1/TRBV3-2	TRBD1	TRBJ2-7	CASSQGQGYDEQYF	TGTGCCAGCAGCCAAGGACAGGGGTATGACGAGCAGTACTTC
once	TRBV7-8	TRBD2	TRBJ2-7	CASSLARLAGDDEQYF	TGTGCCAGCAGCTTAGCGAGGCTAGCGGGGGATGATGAGCAGTACTTC
.	TRBV9	.	TRBJ2-5	CASSGDPMGWWETQYF	TGTGCCAGCAGCGGGGACCCTATGGGGTGGTGGGAGACCCAGTACTTC
.	TRBV5-1	TRBD1	TRBJ2-7	CASSQIDREGGEQYF	TGCGCCAGCAGCCAAATCGACAGGGAAGGCGGAGAGCAGTACTTC
.	TRBV3-1/TRBV3-2	.	TRBJ2-3	CASSQREWDTQYF	TGTGCCAGCAGCCAACGGGAGTGGGATACGCAGTATTTT
.	TRBV19	.	TRBJ2-7	CASSPIDRGVYEQYF	TGTGCCAGTAGCCCGATTGACCGAGGGGTCTACGAGCAGTACTTC
.	TRBV28	.	TRBJ1-2	CASSLSEDYGYTF	TGTGCCAGCAGTTTATCGGAGGACTATGGCTACACCTTC
.	TRBV6-1	TRBD2	TRBJ2-7	CASSESGRFEQYF	TGTGCCAGCAGTGAAAGCGGGAGGTTTGAGCAGTACTTC
once	TRBV11-1	.	TRBJ2-4	CASSLARTENIQYF	TGTGCCAGCAGCTTAGCTAGGACAGAAAACATTCAGTACTTC
.	TRBV11-2	.	TRBJ1-5	CASSFDSNQPQHF	TGTGCCAGCAGCTTCGACAGTAATCAGCCCCAGCATTTT
.	TRBV18	.	TRBJ2-5	CASSPSQGGETQYF	TGTGCCAGCTCCCCGTCACAGGGAGGGGAGACCCAGTACTTC
once	TRBV11-2	.	TRBJ2-3	CASSLGQVPDTQYF	TGTGCCAGCAGCTTAGGACAGGTCCCCGATACGCAGTATTTT
.	TRBV7-2	.	TRBJ1-3	CASSLPGGNTIYF	TGTGCCAGCAGCTTACCCGGCGGAAACACCATATATTTT
.	TRBV6-2/TRBV6-3	.	TRBJ1-6	CASSYRVGSQEPLHF	TGTGCCAGCAGTTACAGAGTGGGCTCTCAGGAGCCCCTCCACTTT
.	TRBV6-4	.	TRBJ1-6	CASTRQLRNNSPLHF	TGTGCCAGCACTCGACAACTGAGGAATAATTCACCCCTCCACTTT
few	TRBV7-7	.	TRBJ2-5	CASSKQRQETQYF	TGTGCCAGCAGCAAACAAAGACAGGAGACCCAGTACTTC
few	TRBV30	.	TRBJ1-2	CATNRDFGYTF	TGTGCCACCAATCGGGACTTTGGCTACACCTTC
.	TRBV7-2	.	TRBJ1-5	CASSSFYSNQPQHF	TGTGCCAGCAGCTCGTTCTATAGCAATCAGCCCCAGCATTTT
once	TRBV6-5	.	TRBJ1-3	CACYGTVEHTIYF	TGTGCCTGCTACGGGACGGTGGAACACACCATATATTTT
.	TRBV4-1	TRBD2	TRBJ2-7	CASSQLPGLAYDEQYF	TGCGCCAGCAGCCAGCTGCCGGGACTAGCGTATGACGAGCAGTACTTC
.	TRBV24-1	.	TRBJ2-5	CATSEWTKETQYF	TGTGCCACCAGTGAGTGGACCAAAGAGACCCAGTACTTC
.	TRBV7-2	TRBD2	TRBJ2-3	CASSLVLAGNTDTQYF	TGTGCCAGCAGCTTAGTTCTAGCGGGTAACACAGATACGCAGTATTTT
.	TRBV4-1	TRBD2	TRBJ2-7	CASSLGLAGGVTSYEQYF	TGCGCCAGCAGTCTTGGACTAGCGGGGGGGGTAACCTCCTACGAGCAGTACTTC
.	TRBV2	TRBD1	TRBJ2-7	CASSRDRGYEQYF	TGTGCCAGCAGTCGGGACAGGGGCTACGAGCAGTACTTC